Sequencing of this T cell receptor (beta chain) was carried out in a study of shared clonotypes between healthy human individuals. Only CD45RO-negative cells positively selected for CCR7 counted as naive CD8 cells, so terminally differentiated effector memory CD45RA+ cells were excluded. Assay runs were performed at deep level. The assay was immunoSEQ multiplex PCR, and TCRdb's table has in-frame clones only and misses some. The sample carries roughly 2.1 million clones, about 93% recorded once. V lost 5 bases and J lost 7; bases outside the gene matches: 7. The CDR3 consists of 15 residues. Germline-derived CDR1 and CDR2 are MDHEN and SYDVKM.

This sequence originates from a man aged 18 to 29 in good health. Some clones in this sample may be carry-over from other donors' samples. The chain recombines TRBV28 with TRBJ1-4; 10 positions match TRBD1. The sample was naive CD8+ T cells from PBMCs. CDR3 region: CASSPYRTGGEKLFF. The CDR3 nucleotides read TGTGCCAGCAGTCCGTACCGGACAGGGGGTGAAAAACTGTTTTTT.